This TCR beta chain came from a study of blood T cell repertoires in COVID-19. The wider study: The United States, Italy and Spain provided the acute and convalescent COVID-19 samples. T cells, B-cell-depleted T cells, or PBMCs provided the cDNA or gDNA that served as material.

In the authors' workflow: Reference gene primer amplification gave estimated nucleated cell counts. The repertoire was sequenced with immunoSEQ multiplex PCR; TCRdb's copy has only in-frame clones and lacks some. The V and J calls and clone size come from that table; D and trimming were worked out from the DNA. Of 150,000 to 200,000 clones in the sample, about 87% are singletons; the top ten hold 1.5% to 2%. Sequencing input: peripheral blood. The sequence was collected from a woman in her forties or fifties with acute or convalescent COVID-19.

The CDR3 reads CASSQPPQGVGNTGELFF. Here the CDR3 DNA reads TGCGCCAGCAGCCAACCTCCGCAGGGCGTAGGGAACACCGGGGAGCTGTTTTTT. This chain connects TRBV4-3 to TRBJ2-2; D possibly corresponds to TRBD1 (5 bases). This CDR3 contains 18 residues. Germline V CDR1 and CDR2: LGHNA, YSLEER. V lost 2 bases and J 1 base, leaving 17 bases between the germline ends.